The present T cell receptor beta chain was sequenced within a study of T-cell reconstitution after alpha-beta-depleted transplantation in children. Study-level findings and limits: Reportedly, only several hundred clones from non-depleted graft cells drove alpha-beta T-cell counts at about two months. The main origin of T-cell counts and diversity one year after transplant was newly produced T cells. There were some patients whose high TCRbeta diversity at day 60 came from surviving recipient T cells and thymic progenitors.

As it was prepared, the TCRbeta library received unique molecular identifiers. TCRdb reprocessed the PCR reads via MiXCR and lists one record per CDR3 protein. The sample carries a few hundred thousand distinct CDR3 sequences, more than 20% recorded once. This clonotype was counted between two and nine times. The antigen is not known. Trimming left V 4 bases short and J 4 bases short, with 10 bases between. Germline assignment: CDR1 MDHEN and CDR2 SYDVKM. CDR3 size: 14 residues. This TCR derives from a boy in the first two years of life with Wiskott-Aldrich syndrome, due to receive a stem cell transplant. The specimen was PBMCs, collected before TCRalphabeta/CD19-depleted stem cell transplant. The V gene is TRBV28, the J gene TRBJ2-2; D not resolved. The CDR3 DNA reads TGTGCCAGCAGTTCGACCTTGCCCACCGGGGAGCTGTTTTTT. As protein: CASSSTLPTGELFF.